These 10 T cell receptor beta chains were sequenced from one sample in a study of cytomegalovirus exposure and HLA in healthy donors. The study ran its PCR with 60 Vbeta and 13 Jbeta primers. Sequenced by immunoSEQ multiplex PCR; TCRdb stores in-frame clones only, minus some. Counted here are 130,000 or so clones, 8.5% to 9% occurring once; the ten biggest clones make up approximately 6%. Material: PBMCs. All receptors come from a woman between 35 and 50 years old in good health and CMV-seropositive.

This clone has more than one count but fewer than ten. CDR3 in DNA: TGTGCCAGCAGCCAATTACAGGGGGCGCGGAACACTGAAGCTTTCTTT. Protein sequence: CASSQLQGARNTEAFF. The chain combines TRBV14 with TRBJ1-1, with TRBD1 identical over 9 bases. Germline V gives CDR1 SGHDN, CDR2 FVKESK. Trimming took 2 bases from V and 1 from J; bases not matched to a gene: 5. The CDR3 sequence is 16 residues long.

This clone was detected only a few times. The rearrangement joins TRBV5-1 to TRBJ1-4, with 8 bases identical to TRBD1. The junction had 7 bases not matched to a gene; V was cut back by 1 base and J by 8 bases. The CDR3 is made up of 15 amino acids. Germline V gene lookup returns CDR1 SGHRS and CDR2 YFSETQ. The CDR3 here is CASSLRGQAGEKLFF. The CDR3 DNA reads as TGCGCCAGCAGCTTGAGGGGACAGGCGGGCGAAAAACTGTTTTTT.

This clone appeared a few times. This chain connects TRBV4-1 to TRBJ2-7; D gene unclear. This CDR3 contains 18 residues. V was cut by 0 bases and J by 3 bases, with 21 bases left in between. Germline V lookup: CDR1 MGHRA, CDR2 YSYEKL. The CDR3 sequence is CASSQDPETLPSFYEQYF. DNA for the CDR3: TGCGCCAGCAGCCAAGACCCCGAGACACTGCCCTCTTTCTACGAGCAGTACTTC.

The sample holds a few counts of this clone. The rearrangement joins TRBV18 to TRBJ2-5; D remains unclear. This CDR3 contains 13 residues. The germline gives CDR1 KGHSH, CDR2 LQKENI. V was pared by 1 base and J by 4 bases, with 7 bases between. This CDR3 is CASSPQQIETQYF. For the CDR3, the DNA is TGTGCCAGCTCACCACAACAGATAGAGACCCAGTACTTC.

This clone turned up a few times. The chain has TRBV7-6 and TRBJ2-1, with TRBD1 identical over 9 bases. V lost 1 base to trimming and J lost 10 bases; unmatched junction nucleotides: 8. Germline values: CDR1 SGHVS, CDR2 FNYEAQ. The CDR3 consists of 15 residues. Here the CDR3 reads CASSLDGGTGWEQFF. CDR3 nucleotide sequence: TGTGCCAGCAGCTTAGATGGAGGGACAGGGTGGGAGCAGTTCTTC.

V usage is TRBV6-1 and J usage is TRBJ1-2, with a possible D match to TRBD1 (6 bases). The CDR3 has 13 amino acids. In germline, CDR1 is MNHNS, CDR2 SASEGT. V gave up 4 bases and J gave up 5 bases, with 11 bases separating them. The CDR3 loop reads CASSVGTSYGYTF. CDR3 coding DNA: TGTGCCAGCAGTGTAGGGACAAGTTATGGCTACACCTTC.

This clone has only a few counts. The J gene is TRBJ1-1, the V gene TRBV27, with D perhaps matching TRBD1 (5 bases). The length of the CDR3 is 13 residues. The germline V and J ends were trimmed by 6 bases and 5 bases, with 13 bases remaining between them. CDR1 is MNHEY and CDR2 is SMNVEV in the germline V gene (reference sequence). This CDR3 reads CASSLGGETEAFF. DNA for the CDR3: TGTGCCAGCAGCCTCGGGGGGGAGACTGAAGCTTTCTTT.

This sequence joins TRBV2 and TRBJ1-2, with 10 bases fitting TRBD1. The V gene end was trimmed by 7 bases and the J gene end by 4 bases; junction bases not matched to a gene: 6. Germline V lookup: CDR1 SNHLY, CDR2 FYNNEI. The CDR3 contains 14 residues. This CDR3 is CASTSRDRGYGYTF. CDR3 DNA: TGTGCCAGCACCTCGAGGGACAGGGGCTATGGCTACACCTTC.

The chain combines TRBV2 with TRBJ2-7; 9 bases map to TRBD1. The CDR3 runs 15 residues. Trimming cost V 5 bases and J 5 bases; bases outside gene matches: 10. Germline CDR1 SNHLY, CDR2 FYNNEI. Written as DNA, the CDR3 is TGTGCCAGCAGTTCCCGAGGGGGGACAGGGAACGAGCAGTACTTC. The encoded protein is CASSSRGGTGNEQYF. The full variable domain, rest sourced from reference TRBV2 and TRBJ2-7, is EPEVTQTPSHQVTQMGQEVILRCVPISNHLYFYWYRQILGQKVEFLVSFYNNEISEKSEIFDDQFSVERPDGSNFTLKIRSTKLEDSAMYFCASSSRGGTGNEQYFGPGTRLTVT.

The chain links TRBV6-1 to TRBJ1-4; TRBD1 matches at 7 bases. The length of the CDR3 is 15 residues. V shed 0 bases and J 2 bases; nucleotides not matched to a gene: 0. CDR1 and CDR2 from the germline V gene are MNHNS and SASEGT. CDR3 in DNA: TGTGCCAGCAGTGAAGCGGGACAGACTAATGAAAAACTGTTTTTT. The encoded protein is CASSEAGQTNEKLFF.